This T cell receptor (beta chain) was sequenced during a study of cytomegalovirus exposure and HLA in healthy donors. The V gene end was trimmed by 4 bases and the J gene end by 5 bases; junction bases not matched to a gene: 4. The CDR3 length is 15 residues. Germline CDR1 and CDR2: SEHNR and FQNEAQ (reference sequence). General study findings and limits: In a later analysis, a genetic analysis reported fewer productive-TCR N-insertions in an Asian-associated ancestry cluster than the cohort average. Rare sequences made up most TCRs, while some public TCRs were found in many donors. Follow-up analysis found HLA locus-dependent TCR association rates, highest for DRB1 and lowest for HLA-C.

PCR employed 60 Vbeta and 13 Jbeta primers. Here immunoSEQ multiplex PCR was the method, and the copy in TCRdb shows in-frame clones only, minus some. The table lists 130,000 or so clones, 81% of them singletons. About this clone itself: Its antigen is still unknown.

The TCR comes from a man aged 18-30 years in good health and CMV-seronegative. Sequencing was performed on PBMCs. This rearrangement joins TRBV7-9 to TRBJ1-6; TRBD1 aligns across 8 bases. The CDR3 DNA sequence: TGTGCCAGCAGCTCCGGACAGGGCCATAATTCACCCCTCCACTTT. This encodes CASSSGQGHNSPLHF.